Listed below are T cell receptor beta chains from one sample, sequenced in a study of CD8+CD57+ T cells in acquired aplastic anemia. TCRdb fed the reads into MiXCR, producing one record per CDR3 protein. This sample yields around 430,000 distinct CDR3 sequences, of which under 40% are seen a single time; approximately 0.82% belongs to the top ten. Material for sequencing was sorted CD4+, CD8+, or CD8+CD57+ T cells (not recorded which) from PBMCs. The receptors stem from a human donor with aplastic anemia. CDR3s include the opening cysteine and the closing phenylalanine or tryptophan. The order of the fields is V gene, D gene, J gene, clone size, CDR3 protein, CDR3 DNA. D genes are given only for firm matches. Size is omitted from some rows. Given values are once, few, many or a class for expanded clones.

>TRBV7-2|.|TRBJ2-1|few
CASSFKGDNEQFF
TGTGCCAGCAGCTTCAAGGGAGACAATGAGCAGTTCTTC
>TRBV24-1|.|TRBJ1-3|many
CATSDRHQGARIRNTIYF
TGTGCCACCAGTGATCGACATCAAGGGGCGAGAATAAGAAACACCATATATTTT
>TRBV6-1|.|TRBJ2-7|few
CASSDRESTYEQYF
TGTGCCAGCAGTGACCGCGAAAGTACCTACGAGCAGTACTTC
>TRBV19|TRBD2|TRBJ2-3|many
CASSISGLTTDTQYF
TGTGCCAGTAGTATTAGCGGGCTTACCACAGATACGCAGTATTTT
>TRBV6-1|.|TRBJ2-7|many
CASSEPPSSYEQYF
TGTGCCAGCAGTGAGCCCCCGAGCTCCTACGAGCAGTACTTC
>TRBV12-3/TRBV12-4|.|TRBJ1-4|.
CASSPGGFGSNEKLFF
TGTGCCAGCAGTCCGGGGGGTTTCGGTTCTAATGAAAAACTGTTTTTT
>TRBV6-6|.|TRBJ2-7|many
CASSYGGRYEQYF
TGTGCCAGCAGTTACGGGGGCCGTTACGAGCAGTACTTC
>TRBV29-1|.|TRBJ1-2|.
CSVEEKGYGYTF
TGCAGCGTTGAAGAGAAAGGGTATGGCTACACCTTC
>TRBV19|.|TRBJ1-5|many
CASSISGSRWQPQHF
TGTGCCAGTAGTATTAGTGGTTCGCGCTGGCAGCCCCAGCATTTT
>TRBV4-2|.|TRBJ1-2|few
CASSPGAGVAAYGYTF
TGTGCCAGCAGCCCCGGTGCTGGGGTAGCGGCCTATGGCTACACCTTC
>TRBV10-3|TRBD2|TRBJ2-2|.
CARGLAASYTGELFF
TGTGCCCGAGGACTAGCGGCATCCTACACCGGGGAGCTGTTTTTT
>TRBV5-1|.|TRBJ1-2|.
CASSLGSWGSGHGYTF
TGCGCCAGCAGCTTGGGCAGCTGGGGATCGGGGCATGGCTACACCTTC
>TRBV15|.|TRBJ2-7|.
CATSRVTGTYEQYF
TGTGCCACCAGCAGAGTGACAGGCACGTACGAGCAGTACTTC
>TRBV28|.|TRBJ1-1|few
CASSRSGVEAFF
TGTGCCAGCAGTCGGTCCGGTGTAGAAGCTTTCTTT
>TRBV25-1|.|TRBJ1-1|few
CASSTGYRDTEAFF
TGTGCCAGCTCAACGGGGTATCGTGACACTGAAGCTTTCTTT
>TRBV14|.|TRBJ2-1|.
CASSLHSVSYNEQFF
TGTGCCAGCAGCTTACATTCGGTATCCTACAATGAGCAGTTCTTC
>TRBV19|.|TRBJ1-4|.
CASSIDSRGGEKLFF
TGTGCCAGTAGTATAGATTCTAGAGGCGGTGAAAAACTGTTTTTT
>TRBV2|.|TRBJ2-3|many
CASSGGLADTQYF
TGTGCCAGCAGTGGAGGGTTGGCAGATACGCAGTATTTT
>TRBV25-1|.|TRBJ2-7|.
CASSLQQSSYEQYF
TGTGCCAGCAGTTTACAGCAAAGCTCCTACGAGCAGTACTTC
>TRBV19|TRBD1|TRBJ1-1|few
CASSIKGAGRLTEAFF
TGTGCCAGTAGTATAAAGGGGGCAGGGAGGTTAACTGAAGCTTTCTTT
>TRBV2|.|TRBJ2-5|few
CASSVSEETQYF
TGTGCCAGCAGTGTCAGTGAAGAGACCCAGTACTTC
>TRBV27|.|TRBJ1-5|.
CASSLKSGNQPQHF
TGTGCCAGCAGTTTAAAGTCGGGCAATCAGCCCCAGCATTTT
>TRBV19|.|TRBJ2-7|.
CASSISWGGALSYEQYF
TGTGCCAGTAGTATCTCGTGGGGGGGGGCTTTGTCCTACGAGCAGTACTTC
>TRBV19|TRBD1|TRBJ1-6|.
CASRWDRGLRNSPLHF
TGTGCCAGTCGGTGGGACAGGGGGTTGCGTAATTCACCCCTCCACTTT
>TRBV25-1|.|TRBJ1-2|few
CASTLGGPIGVYGYTF
TGTGCCAGCACCCTCGGGGGGCCGATAGGGGTCTATGGCTACACCTTC
>TRBV19|.|TRBJ1-5|many
CASSPILSGVSQPQHF
TGTGCCAGTAGTCCCATTCTGTCCGGCGTAAGCCAGCCCCAGCATTTT
>TRBV2|TRBD1|TRBJ1-5|.
CASSSGATGTQPQHF
TGTGCCAGCTCCTCGGGGGCGACAGGGACTCAGCCCCAGCATTTT
>TRBV7-9|.|TRBJ2-7|once
CASSREVVYEQYF
TGTGCCAGCAGCAGGGAGGTCGTTTACGAGCAGTACTTC
>TRBV20-1|.|TRBJ2-3|.
CSAKEFLSTDTQYF
TGCAGTGCTAAAGAATTTCTGAGCACAGATACGCAGTATTTT
>TRBV10-3|.|TRBJ1-6|once
CANRATAGNSYNSPLHF
TGTGCCAACCGCGCAACTGCAGGGAACTCCTATAATTCACCCCTCCACTTT
>TRBV7-9|.|TRBJ2-7|.
CASSASPTIYEQYF
TGTGCCAGCAGCGCTAGTCCTACGATCTACGAGCAGTACTTC
>TRBV20-1|.|TRBJ2-7|many
CSAIGASSYEQYF
TGCAGTGCTATAGGAGCGAGTTCCTACGAGCAGTACTTC
>TRBV4-2|.|TRBJ1-2|many
CASSQSSGDNYGYTF
TGTGCCAGCAGCCAGTCGAGTGGCGATAACTATGGCTACACCTTC
>TRBV19|TRBD2|TRBJ2-5|few
CASSPTSGGLQETQYF
TGTGCCAGTAGTCCGACTAGCGGGGGGTTACAAGAGACCCAGTACTTC
>TRBV9|.|TRBJ1-6|many
CASSARSSYNSPLHF
TGTGCCAGCAGCGCCAGGAGCTCCTATAATTCACCCCTCCACTTT
>TRBV7-8|TRBD2|TRBJ2-1|many
CASSSRLAGQGKFF
TGTGCCAGCAGCTCCCGACTAGCGGGTCAAGGGAAGTTCTTC
>TRBV19|.|TRBJ2-7|.
CASSISRAASSYEQYF
TGTGCCAGTAGTATTAGCAGGGCGGCCAGCTCCTACGAGCAGTACTTC
>TRBV20-1|TRBD1|TRBJ2-3|few
CSADNRRDRATDTQYF
TGCAGTGCTGACAATAGGAGGGACAGGGCCACAGATACGCAGTATTTT
>TRBV10-3|TRBD1|TRBJ2-1|many
CAISPDRASSYNEQFF
TGTGCCATCAGTCCTGACAGGGCTAGCTCCTACAATGAGCAGTTCTTC
>TRBV5-1|TRBD2|TRBJ2-2|.
CASSGGLAMDGELFF
TGCGCCAGCAGCGGGGGACTAGCGATGGACGGGGAGCTGTTTTTT
>TRBV7-2|.|TRBJ2-1|.
CASSTKYEQFF
TGTGCCAGCAGCACAAAGTATGAGCAGTTCTTC